Shown below are 17 T cell receptor beta chains from a single sample sequenced in a study of control samples from healthy donors and cancer patients. Here immunoSEQ multiplex PCR was the method, and the copy in TCRdb shows in-frame clones only, minus some. The repertoire consists of tens of thousands of clones, with over 85% occurring once and the leading ten covering about 1.5%. The source material was blood. All receptors come from a young woman in good health.

This clone showed up just once. The CDR3 protein is CATSQPSGTGVDNEQFF. The CDR3 DNA follows: TGTGCCACCAGTCAACCATCCGGGACAGGGGTGGACAATGAGCAGTTCTTC. V gene TRBV24-1 combines with J gene TRBJ2-1; 10 bases are a match to TRBD1. V was clipped by 6 bases and J by 5 bases; unmatched bases: 12. CDR3 size: 17 residues. Germline values: CDR1 KGHDR, CDR2 SFDVKD.

V and J are TRBV7-9 and TRBJ2-3; D possibly corresponds to TRBD2 (5 bases). CDR1 and CDR2 (germline): SEHNR, FQNEAQ (reference sequence). The length of the CDR3 is 15 residues. V lost 1 base and J lost 6, with 14 bases in between. CDR3 amino acids: CASSLGTGILDTQYF. In DNA form, the CDR3 reads TGTGCCAGCAGCTTAGGGACGGGGATATTGGATACGCAGTATTTT.

The chain recombines TRBV11-2 with TRBJ2-1; TRBD1 agrees at 7 bases. The CDR3 length is 15 residues. Looked up from germline, CDR1 is SGHAT and CDR2 is FQNNGV. V lost 3 bases to trimming and J lost 7 bases; unmatched junction nucleotides: 9. Written as DNA, the CDR3 is TGTGCCAGCAGCTTGCGACAAGGGGGCCCGAATGAGCAGTTCTTC. The encoded protein is CASSLRQGGPNEQFF.

V is TRBV19 and J is TRBJ2-7; 7 bases line up with TRBD1. Per the germline V gene, CDR1 is LNHDA and CDR2 is SQIVND (reference sequence). V dropped 1 base and J dropped 0; count of bases not matched to a gene: 3. This CDR3 has 15 residues. CDR3 DNA sequence: TGTGCCAGTAGTATAGCTGGGACAGACTCCTACGAGCAGTACTTC. Translated: CASSIAGTDSYEQYF.

The chain combines TRBV9 with TRBJ2-7, with D possibly matching TRBD1 (6 bases). The germline V and J ends were trimmed by 3 bases and 3 bases, with 19 bases remaining between them. The CDR3 contains 16 residues. The germline V gene has CDR1 SGDLS and CDR2 YYNGEE. CDR3 DNA sequence: TGTGCCAGCAGCGCCCAGCCGGGACACCAGTACTACGAGCAGTACTTC. As protein: CASSAQPGHQYYEQYF. The full variable domain, rest sourced from reference TRBV9 and TRBJ2-7, is DSGVTQTPKHLITATGQRVTLRCSPRSGDLSVYWYQQSLDQGLQFLIQYYNGEERAKGNILERFSAQQFPDLHSELNLSSLELGDSALYFCASSAQPGHQYYEQYFGPGTRLTVT.

The rearrangement uses TRBV15 and TRBJ2-1, with TRBD1 matching 9 bases. CDR1 LNHNV and CDR2 YYDKDF come from the germline V gene (reference sequence). There are 16 residues in the CDR3. V lost 1 base, J lost 0 bases, and 1 base stayed unmatched. CDR3 region: CATSRATGGSYNEQFF. For the CDR3, the DNA is TGTGCCACCAGCAGAGCGACAGGGGGCTCCTACAATGAGCAGTTCTTC.

V is TRBV9 and J is TRBJ1-5; 7 nucleotides match TRBD1. V lost 3 bases and J lost 6; bases outside the gene matches: 12. This CDR3 has 16 residues. Germline V CDR1 and CDR2: SGDLS, YYNGEE. The CDR3 nucleotides are TGTGCCAGCAGCGCTATCCTTGACAGGGATGGTCAGCCCCAGCATTTT. Protein sequence: CASSAILDRDGQPQHF. The full variable domain, in which reference TRBV9 and TRBJ1-5 provide the parts outside the CDR3, is DSGVTQTPKHLITATGQRVTLRCSPRSGDLSVYWYQQSLDQGLQFLIQYYNGEERAKGNILERFSAQQFPDLHSELNLSSLELGDSALYFCASSAILDRDGQPQHFGDGTRLSIL.

The rearrangement uses TRBV7-2 and TRBJ2-5; D is possibly TRBD2 (6 bases). This CDR3 region has 15 residues. Germline V lookup: CDR1 SGHTA, CDR2 FQGNSA. V shed 4 bases and J shed 5 bases, with 17 bases lying between them. CDR3 bases: TGTGCCAGCAGCTCACGGAGGGCAGGGCCGGAGACCCAGTACTTC. It codes for CASSSRRAGPETQYF.

This CDR3 is CASSDSIRQTGGTGNTIYF. CDR3 coding DNA: TGTGCCAGCAGTGACTCGATCCGACAGACTGGGGGGACTGGAAACACCATATATTTT. The chain uses TRBV6-4 and TRBJ1-3; TRBD1 might be the D (5 bases). This CDR3 comprises 19 residues. V was clipped by 0 bases and J by 2 bases, with 20 bases between them. Germline lookup yields CDR1 MRHNA and CDR2 SNTAGT.

The chain uses TRBV27 and TRBJ1-3; D remains unclear. The CDR3 length is 13 residues. Germline lookup yields CDR1 MNHEY and CDR2 SMNVEV (reference sequence). The V and J ends lost 9 bases and 4 bases respectively, with 13 bases between them. The CDR3 here is CASKRSFGNTIYF. Written as DNA, the CDR3 is TGTGCCAGTAAAAGGAGCTTCGGAAACACCATATATTTT.

V gene TRBV6-4 combines with J gene TRBJ1-1; D is ambiguous. The V gene lost 2 bases and the J gene lost 7 bases, with 17 bases spanning the gap. Germline CDR1 MRHNA, CDR2 SNTAGT. The CDR3 sequence is 15 residues long. In DNA form, the CDR3 reads TGTGCCAGCAGTGACGTTGAGGGTTTTTGTTTTGAAGCTTTCTTT. As protein: CASSDVEGFCFEAFF.

The rearrangement joins TRBV18 to TRBJ2-3; 11 bases map to TRBD2. The CDR3 is made up of 16 amino acids. V was clipped by 3 bases and J by 2 bases; unmatched bases: 4. Germline CDR1 is KGHSH and CDR2 is LQKENI. This chain's CDR3 is CASSPGLAVLTDTQYF. DNA for the CDR3: TGTGCCAGCTCACCGGGACTAGCGGTACTCACAGATACGCAGTATTTT.

This sequence joins TRBV30 and TRBJ1-6; a weak D match, TRBD1 (5 bases). The CDR3 has 14 amino acids. Trimming took off 4 bases at V and 9 bases at J, with 16 bases between the two ends. Germline lookup yields CDR1 GTSNPN and CDR2 SVGIG (reference sequence). CDR3 DNA sequence: TGTGCCTGGAAGACCTGGGGAAGGGGTTCACCCCTCCACTTT. As protein: CAWKTWGRGSPLHF.

The rearrangement links TRBV2 to TRBJ1-1, with 8 bases matching TRBD1. Germline trimming cut 6 bases from V and 5 bases from J; bases unmatched to any gene: 2. This CDR3 comprises 12 residues. Germline values: CDR1 SNHLY, CDR2 FYNNEI. The CDR3 loop reads CASRTGVTEAFF. For the CDR3, the DNA is TGTGCCAGCAGGACAGGGGTAACTGAAGCTTTCTTT.

This rearrangement joins TRBV19 to TRBJ2-1, with 12 nucleotides matching TRBD2. Germline CDR1 is LNHDA and CDR2 is SQIVND (reference sequence). This CDR3 region has 18 residues. J was trimmed by 6 bases and V by 6 bases; bases with no gene match: 15. CDR3 sequence reads: CASSRNFRGLAGLNEQFF. The CDR3 DNA is TGTGCCAGTAGCCGAAACTTCAGAGGACTAGCGGGACTCAATGAGCAGTTCTTC.

This clone has a single count. CDR3 in amino acids: CASSQGEGLVSPLHF. The CDR3 nucleotides read TGCGCCAGCAGCCAAGGGGAAGGTCTTGTTTCACCCCTCCACTTT. V usage is TRBV4-1 and J usage is TRBJ1-6, with D uncertain. Germline values: CDR1 MGHRA, CDR2 YSYEKL. This CDR3 contains 15 residues. The ends were cut back, 1 base at V and 9 bases at J, with 13 bases in the middle.

The chain combines TRBV4-1 with TRBJ2-5; TRBD2 is a possible D gene (5 bases). Trimming left V 4 bases short and J 5 bases short, with 8 bases between. Germline lookup yields CDR1 MGHRA and CDR2 YSYEKL. The CDR3 is made up of 12 amino acids. This CDR3 is CASSLRGETQYF. CDR3 DNA: TGCGCCAGCAGCCTACGAGGGGAGACCCAGTACTTC.